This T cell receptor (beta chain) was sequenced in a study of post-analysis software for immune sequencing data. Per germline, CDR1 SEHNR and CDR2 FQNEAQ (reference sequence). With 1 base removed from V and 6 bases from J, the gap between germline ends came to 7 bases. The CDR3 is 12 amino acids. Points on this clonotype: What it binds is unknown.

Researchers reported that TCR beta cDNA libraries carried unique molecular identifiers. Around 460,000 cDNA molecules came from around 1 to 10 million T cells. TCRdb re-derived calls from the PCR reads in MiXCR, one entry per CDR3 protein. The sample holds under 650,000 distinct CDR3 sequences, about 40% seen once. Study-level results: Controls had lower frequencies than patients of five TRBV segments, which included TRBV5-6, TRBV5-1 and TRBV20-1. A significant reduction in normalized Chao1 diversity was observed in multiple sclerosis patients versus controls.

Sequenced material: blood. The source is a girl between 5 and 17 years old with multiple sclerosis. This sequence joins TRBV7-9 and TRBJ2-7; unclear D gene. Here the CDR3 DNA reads TGTGCCAGCAGCTTAGATGTAGCCGAGCAGTACTTC. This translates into CASSLDVAEQYF.